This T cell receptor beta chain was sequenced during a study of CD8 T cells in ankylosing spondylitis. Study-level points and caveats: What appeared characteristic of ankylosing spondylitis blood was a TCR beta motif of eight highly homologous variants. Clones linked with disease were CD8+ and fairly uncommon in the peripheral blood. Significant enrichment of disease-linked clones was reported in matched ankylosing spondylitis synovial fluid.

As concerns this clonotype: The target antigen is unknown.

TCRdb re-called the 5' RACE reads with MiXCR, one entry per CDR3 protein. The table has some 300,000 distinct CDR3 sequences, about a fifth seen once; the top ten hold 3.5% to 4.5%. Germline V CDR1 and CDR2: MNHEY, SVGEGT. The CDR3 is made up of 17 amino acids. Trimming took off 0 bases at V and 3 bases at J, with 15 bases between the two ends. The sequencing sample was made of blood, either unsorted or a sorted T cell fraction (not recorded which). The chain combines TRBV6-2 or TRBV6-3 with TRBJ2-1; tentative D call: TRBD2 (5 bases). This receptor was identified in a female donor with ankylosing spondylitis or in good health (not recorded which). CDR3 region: CASSYSRALSGYNEQFF. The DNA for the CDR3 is TGTGCCAGCAGTTACTCGAGGGCGCTTAGTGGCTACAATGAGCAGTTCTTC.